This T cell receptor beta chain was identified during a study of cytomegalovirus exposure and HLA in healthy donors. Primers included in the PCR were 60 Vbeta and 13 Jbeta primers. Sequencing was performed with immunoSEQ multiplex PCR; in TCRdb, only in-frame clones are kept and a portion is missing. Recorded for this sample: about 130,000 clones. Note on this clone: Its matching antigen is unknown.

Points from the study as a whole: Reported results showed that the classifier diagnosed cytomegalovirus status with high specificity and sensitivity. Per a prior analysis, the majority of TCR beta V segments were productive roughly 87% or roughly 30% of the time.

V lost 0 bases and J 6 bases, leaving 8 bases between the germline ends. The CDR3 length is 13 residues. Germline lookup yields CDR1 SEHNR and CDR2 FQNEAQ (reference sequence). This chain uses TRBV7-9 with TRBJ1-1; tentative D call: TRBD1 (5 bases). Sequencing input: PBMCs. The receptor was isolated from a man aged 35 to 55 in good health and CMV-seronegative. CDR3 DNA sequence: TGTGCCAGCAGCTTAGCAGGGGTCTCTGAAGCTTTCTTT. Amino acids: CASSLAGVSEAFF.